Below are 23 T cell receptor beta chains sequenced from a single sample in a study of tumor-infiltrating lymphocytes in primary liver carcinoma. Unsorted whole blood supplied the RNA, and germline DNA was extracted too. Reverse transcription of approximately 500 ng total RNA with a constant-region primer produced TCR beta cDNA. Slightly modified ARM-PCR, run as three nested multiplex PCR rounds, produced the TCR beta libraries. A C-beta reverse primer and TRBV1-TRBV30 forward primers served in each of the first two PCR rounds, at roughly 10 cycles apiece. One entry per CDR3 protein results from TCRdb running MiXCR on the multiplex PCR reads. Of nearly 200,000 distinct CDR3 sequences in the sample, almost 65% were seen once. Sequenced input: peripheral blood. Source of these receptors: a woman in her fifties or sixties with primary liver carcinoma and hepatitis B virus infection.

This clonotype was detected only a few times. The CDR3 protein is CASSFLGVKNYEQYF. Here the CDR3 DNA reads TGTGCCAGCAGCTTCCTAGGGGTTAAAAACTACGAGCAGTACTTC. The rearrangement links TRBV7-8 to TRBJ2-7, with D perhaps TRBD1 (5 bases). The CDR3 runs to 15 residues. V was shortened by 3 bases and J by 3 bases, with 15 bases between the two germline ends. Germline V CDR1 and CDR2: SGHVS, FQNEAQ.

Concerning this clonotype itself: An end of the junction differs from the germline gene, which may be a read error. CDR3: CAGSLASGYETQYF. CDR3 sequence (DNA): TGTGCCGGCAGCTTAGCTAGCGGGTACGAAACGCAGTATTTT. This chain links TRBV11-2 with TRBJ2-3; TRBD2 aligns across 8 bases. This CDR3 is built from 14 residues. Germline CDR1 is SGHAT and CDR2 is FQNNGV.

This clonotype was observed a single time. This CDR3 is missing its conserved last phenylalanine or tryptophan, likely due to a read error. The rearrangement links TRBV4-1 to TRBJ2-7, with TRBD1 matching over 8 bases. This CDR3 is 14 amino acids long. V lost 4 bases, J lost 2 bases, and 4 bases stayed unmatched. Germline assignment: CDR1 MGHRA and CDR2 YSYEKL. In DNA, the CDR3 is TGCGCCAGCAGCCGGACAGGGATTACCTACGAGCAGTACTAT. Amino acid sequence: CASSRTGITYEQYY.

This clonotype was seen many times. The V and J genes are TRBV4-2 and TRBJ2-3; D possibly uses TRBD1 or TRBD2 (5 bases each). V was trimmed by 1 base and J by 4 bases, leaving 12 bases between them. Germline V gives CDR1 LGHNA, CDR2 YNFKEQ. CDR3 length equals 15 residues. CDR3: CASSQAWGSADTQYF. CDR3 nucleotides: TGTGCCAGCAGCCAAGCTTGGGGGAGCGCAGATACGCAGTATTTT.

The chain is built from TRBV5-6 and TRBJ2-1; 11 bases align to TRBD2. The CDR3 is 15 residues long. V was clipped by 4 bases and J by 8 bases; unmatched bases: 8. The V gene's germline CDR1 is SGHDT and CDR2 YYEEEE. CDR3: CASSTPRLAGYEQFF. The DNA for the CDR3 is TGTGCCAGCAGCACTCCTCGACTAGCGGGATATGAGCAGTTCTTC.

This chain connects TRBV11-2 to TRBJ2-4, with D possibly being TRBD1 (6 bases). Germline V gene data show CDR1 as SGHAT and CDR2 as FQNNGV. Trimming took 9 bases from V and 1 from J, leaving 22 bases between them. There are 17 residues in the CDR3. The CDR3 here is CARSPHREPTAKNIQYF. DNA for the CDR3: TGTGCCAGGAGCCCCCACAGGGAGCCAACGGCCAAAAACATTCAGTACTTC. The whole variable domain, remainder taken from reference TRBV11-2 and TRBJ2-4, is EAGVAQSPRYKIIEKRQSVAFWCNPISGHATLYWYQQILGQGPKLLIQFQNNGVVDDSQLPKDRFSAERLKGVDSTLKIQPAKLEDSAVYLCARSPHREPTAKNIQYFGAGTRLSVL.

In DNA, the CDR3 is TGTGCCTGGAGTGAGGGGACAGTCAGCAATCAGCCCCAGCATTTT. Its protein product is CAWSEGTVSNQPQHF. The chain joins TRBV30 to TRBJ1-5, with 7 bases identical to TRBD1. There are 15 residues in the CDR3. V was clipped by 1 base and J by 1 base; unmatched bases: 4. CDR1 and CDR2 from the germline V gene are GTSNPN and SVGIG (reference sequence).

The chain carries TRBV24-1 and TRBJ2-1, with 8 bases fitting TRBD2. CDR1 is KGHDR, CDR2 SFDVKD, per germline. V shed 5 bases, J shed 4 bases, and the junction held 6 bases outside the gene matches. The CDR3 loop spans 15 amino acids. CDR3 sequence: CATSGAGGRYNEQFF. The CDR3 coding sequence is TGTGCCACCAGTGGCGCGGGAGGACGGTACAATGAGCAGTTCTTC.

In the case of this clonotype: The conserved phenylalanine or tryptophan is not found at the CDR3 terminus, so this likely reflects a read error. The rearrangement joins TRBV11-2 to TRBJ2-7; 8 nucleotides line up with TRBD2. In germline, CDR1 is SGHAT, CDR2 FQNNGV. The V and J ends lost 2 bases and 3 bases, in that order; junction bases with no gene match: 6. The CDR3 runs to 15 residues. The CDR3 is CASSLNRGTSYEQYY. In DNA, the CDR3 is TGTGCCAGCAGCTTAAATCGGGGGACTAGCTACGAGCAGTACTAC.

There are a few counts of this clonotype. The junction departs from the called germline gene at one end, perhaps through a read error. The chain is built from TRBV11-1 and TRBJ2-1; D unresolved. The CDR3 totals 15 residues. CDR1 and CDR2 (germline): SGHAT, FQDESV (reference sequence). The CDR3, as DNA: TGTACCAGCAGCTCTACCTTGGTCTCCTATAATGAGCAGTTCTTC. Amino acids: CTSSSTLVSYNEQFF.

Turning to this clonotype: One end of the junction varies from germline; a read error may be responsible. The J gene is TRBJ2-7, the V gene TRBV12-3 or TRBV12-4; a weak D match, TRBD1 (6 bases). The CDR3 is 15 residues long. The DNA of the CDR3 is TGTGCCAGTAGTTTAGCCCACAGGGCGTCCTACGAGCAGTACTTC. Translated, it gives CASSLAHRASYEQYF.

This clonotype was counted ten times or more. The chain has TRBV4-2 and TRBJ1-2, with D possibly TRBD1 on 6 matching bases. CDR3 length: 15 amino acids. V was clipped by 0 bases and J by 6 bases, with 14 bases between them. Germline CDR1 and CDR2: LGHNA and YNFKEQ. For the CDR3, the DNA is TGTGCCAGCAGCCAAGATATCGTGGGGGGCCATGGCTACACCTTC. Amino acids: CASSQDIVGGHGYTF.

For this clonotype: A much larger clone sits a single nucleotide away, making a read error possible. This chain connects TRBV7-8 to TRBJ1-1; TRBD1 is a possible D gene (5 bases). Germline lookup yields CDR1 SGHVS and CDR2 FQNEAQ. V lost 5 bases and J lost 1, with 11 bases in between. This CDR3 has 14 residues. The CDR3 DNA sequence: TGTGCCAGCAGCCCATTAAGGGGGAACACTGAAGCTTTCTTT. As protein: CASSPLRGNTEAFF.

As concerns this clonotype: A read error may explain this, as a much larger clone is one base away. The V gene is TRBV29-1, the J gene TRBJ1-2; no definite D call. This CDR3 has 11 amino acids. Germline CDR1 is SQVTM and CDR2 is ANQGSEA. The CDR3, as DNA: TGCGGCGTTGGCAGGAACTATGGCTACACCTTC. Translated: CGVGRNYGYTF. The variable domain in full, completed from reference TRBV29-1 and TRBJ1-2, reads SAVISQKPSRDICQRGTSLTIQCQVDSQVTMMFWYRQQPGQSLTLIATANQGSEATYESGFVIDKFPISRPNLTFSTLTVSNMSPEDSSIYLCGVGRNYGYTFGSGTRLTVV.

As regards this clonotype: A much larger clone lies one base from this, so it may be a read error. The V gene is TRBV12-3 or TRBV12-4, the J gene TRBJ2-3; D unclear. The CDR3 is 14 amino acids. CDR3 loop: CACRRQASTDTQYF. Written as DNA, the CDR3 is TGTGCCTGCAGGCGACAAGCTAGCACAGATACGCAGTATTTT.

This clonotype showed up many times. V and J are TRBV14 and TRBJ2-7, with 10 bases that match TRBD2. The ends lost 4 bases at V and 1 base at J; junction bases unmatched: 4. The CDR3 is 15 amino acids. Germline-derived CDR1 and CDR2 are SGHDN and FVKESK. CDR3 DNA: TGTGCCAGCAGCCCCCTAGCGGGAGCATCCTACGAGCAGTACTTC. Amino acid sequence: CASSPLAGASYEQYF.

The chain carries TRBV30 and TRBJ1-4, with a weak D call TRBD1 (6 bases). Trimming removed 4 bases at V and 8 bases at J, with 20 bases between. Germline-derived CDR1 and CDR2 are GTSNPN and SVGIG (reference sequence). The CDR3 runs to 15 residues. The CDR3 loop is CAWKPGGGGGEKLFF. CDR3 sequence (DNA): TGTGCCTGGAAACCCGGGGGGGGCGGCGGAGAAAAACTGTTTTTT. Variable domain in full (rest from reference TRBV30 and TRBJ1-4): SQTIHQWPATLVQPVGSPLSLECTVEGTSNPNLYWYRQAAGRGLQLLFYSVGIGQISSEVPQNLSASRPQDRQFILSSKKLLLSDSGFYLCAWKPGGGGGEKLFFGSGTQLSVL.

V usage is TRBV5-1 and J usage is TRBJ1-1; 8 bases are a match to TRBD1. The germline V gene has CDR1 SGHRS and CDR2 YFSETQ. The CDR3 is 15 residues long. V shed 4 bases, J shed 0 bases, and the junction held 5 bases outside the gene matches. DNA of the CDR3: TGCGCCAGCAGCGAACAGGACAGGGTGAACACTGAAGCTTTCTTT. This sequence encodes CASSEQDRVNTEAFF.

For this clonotype: A read error is possible here, since a much larger clone lies one base away. J is TRBJ2-3 and V is TRBV12-3 or TRBV12-4, with a weak D call TRBD2 (6 bases). Trimming cost V 7 bases and J 1 base, with 15 bases left between them. CDR3 length: 15 amino acids. The CDR3 region is CASTSSGLRTDTQYF. DNA of the CDR3: TGTGCCAGCACTTCTTCGGGACTCCGCACAGATACGCAGTATTTT.

In the case of this clonotype: A junction end diverges from the germline sequence, so it may reflect a read error. The CDR3 nucleotides read TGTGTCAGCAGCGTCCCGGGACTCCAATACAGTGAGCAGTTCTTC. It translates to CVSSVPGLQYSEQFF. This chain joins TRBV11-2 and TRBJ2-1; tentative D call: TRBD2 (6 bases). Germline values: CDR1 SGHAT, CDR2 FQNNGV. The CDR3 is 15 amino acids. Complete variable domain (other parts from reference TRBV11-2 and TRBJ2-1): EAGVAQSPRYKIIEKRQSVAFWCNPISGHATLYWYQQILGQGPKLLIQFQNNGVVDDSQLPKDRFSAERLKGVDSTLKIQPAKLEDSAVYLCVSSVPGLQYSEQFFGPGTRLTVL.

V usage is TRBV6-1 and J usage is TRBJ2-7; D may be TRBD1 (6 bases). Germline V CDR1 and CDR2: MNHNS, SASEGT. V shed 6 bases and J shed 2 bases, with 20 bases lying between them. CDR3 length: 16 residues. CDR3 protein: CASRTVQGGYTYEQYF. The CDR3 DNA reads TGTGCCAGCAGGACAGTTCAAGGGGGATACACCTACGAGCAGTACTTC.

CDR3 DNA: TGCAGCGCCCCCTCCTACGGGGTGGCGGACAATGAGCAGTTCTTC. Encoded protein: CSAPSYGVADNEQFF. V and J are TRBV29-1 and TRBJ2-1; D possibly corresponds to TRBD2 (5 bases). Germline V gene lookup returns CDR1 SQVTM and CDR2 ANQGSEA. The V gene lost 7 bases and the J gene lost 5 bases, with 21 bases spanning the gap. The CDR3 is 15 amino acids.

About this clonotype itself: An end of the junction differs from the germline gene, which may be a read error. The rearrangement links TRBV5-6 to TRBJ2-2; 8 bases line up with TRBD2. The CDR3 extends over 16 amino acids. Per the germline V gene, CDR1 is SGHDT and CDR2 is YYEEEE. CDR3 region: CASSTRGGYLTGELSF. CDR3 nucleotide sequence: TGTGCCAGCAGCACCCGGGGGGGATATCTCACCGGGGAGCTGTCTTTT.